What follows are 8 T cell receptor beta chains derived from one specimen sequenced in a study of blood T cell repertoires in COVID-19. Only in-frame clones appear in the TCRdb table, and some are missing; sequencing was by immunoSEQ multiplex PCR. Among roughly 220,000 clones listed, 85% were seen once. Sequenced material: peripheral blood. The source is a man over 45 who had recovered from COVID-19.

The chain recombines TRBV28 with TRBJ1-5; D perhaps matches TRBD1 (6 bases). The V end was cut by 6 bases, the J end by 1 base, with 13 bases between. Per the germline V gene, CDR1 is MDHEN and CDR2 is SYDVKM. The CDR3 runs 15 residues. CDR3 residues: CASRLNRDSNQPQHF. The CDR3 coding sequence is TGTGCCAGCAGGCTGAACAGGGACAGCAATCAGCCCCAGCATTTT.

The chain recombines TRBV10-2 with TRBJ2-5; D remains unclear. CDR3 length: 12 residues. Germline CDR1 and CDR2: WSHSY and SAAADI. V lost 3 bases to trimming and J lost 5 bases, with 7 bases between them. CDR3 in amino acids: CASSEPGETQYF. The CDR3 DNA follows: TGCGCCAGCAGTGAACCCGGGGAGACCCAGTACTTC.

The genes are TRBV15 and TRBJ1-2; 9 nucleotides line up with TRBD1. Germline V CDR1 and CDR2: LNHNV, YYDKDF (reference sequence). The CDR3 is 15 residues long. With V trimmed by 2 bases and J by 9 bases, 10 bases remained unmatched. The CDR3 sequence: CATSRPDRGRISYTF. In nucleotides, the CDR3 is TGTGCCACCAGCAGACCGGACAGGGGAAGGATTAGCTACACCTTC.

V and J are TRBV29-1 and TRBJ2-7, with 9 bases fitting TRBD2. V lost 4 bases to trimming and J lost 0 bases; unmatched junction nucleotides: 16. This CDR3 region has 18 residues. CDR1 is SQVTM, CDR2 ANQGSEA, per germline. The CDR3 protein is CSVGGRAGTSRSSYEQYF. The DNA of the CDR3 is TGCAGCGTTGGGGGACGGGCCGGGACTAGCAGGAGCTCCTACGAGCAGTACTTC.

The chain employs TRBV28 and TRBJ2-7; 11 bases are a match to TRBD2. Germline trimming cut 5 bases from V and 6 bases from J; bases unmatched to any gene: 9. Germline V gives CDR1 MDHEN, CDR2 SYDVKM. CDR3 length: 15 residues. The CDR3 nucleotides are TGTGCCAGCAGTGCAAATAGCGGGAGGGCCTCCGAGCAGTACTTC. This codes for CASSANSGRASEQYF.

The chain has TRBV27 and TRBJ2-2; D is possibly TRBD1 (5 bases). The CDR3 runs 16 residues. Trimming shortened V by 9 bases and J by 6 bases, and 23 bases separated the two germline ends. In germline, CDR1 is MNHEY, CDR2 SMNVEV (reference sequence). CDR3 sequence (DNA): TGTGCCAGTAGGTACGTACCGACAGACTCCCCCGGGGAGCTGTTTTTT. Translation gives CASRYVPTDSPGELFF.

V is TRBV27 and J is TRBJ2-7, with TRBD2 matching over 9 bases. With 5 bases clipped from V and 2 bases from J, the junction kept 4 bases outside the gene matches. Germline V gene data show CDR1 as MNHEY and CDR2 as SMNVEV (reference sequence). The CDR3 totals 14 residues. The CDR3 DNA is TGTGCCAGCAGTGTCTCTAGCGGGGCCTACGAGCAGTACTTC. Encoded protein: CASSVSSGAYEQYF.

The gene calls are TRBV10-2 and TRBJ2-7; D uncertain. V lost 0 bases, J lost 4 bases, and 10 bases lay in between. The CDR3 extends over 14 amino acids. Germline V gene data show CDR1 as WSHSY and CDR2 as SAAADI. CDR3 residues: CASSESPGTYEQYF. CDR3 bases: TGCGCCAGCAGTGAGTCCCCGGGTACGTACGAGCAGTACTTC.